Below, one TCR beta chain is given with its context. PCR primers comprised 60 Vbeta and 13 Jbeta primers. Sequencing used immunoSEQ multiplex PCR; TCRdb keeps in-frame clones, though not all of them. This repertoire shows roughly 120,000 clones, roughly four fifths found once; its top ten account for around 11%. CDR3 size: 18 residues. The V segment lost 2 bases and the J segment 2 bases; nucleotides outside the gene matches: 8. Looked up from germline, CDR1 is MDHEN and CDR2 is SYDVKM. This sample is drawn from a study of cytomegalovirus exposure and HLA in healthy donors. The V call is TRBV28, the J call TRBJ2-6; 8 nucleotides match TRBD1. Sequenced: PBMCs. This TCR was recovered from a male donor in good health and CMV-seropositive. In DNA form, the CDR3 reads TGTGCCAGCAGTTTAGCTCGGACAGGGCAAACTGGGGCCAACGTCCTGACTTTC. Amino acids: CASSLARTGQTGANVLTF.